Described below is a single T cell receptor beta chain sequence and its context. Its antigen is as yet unknown. Healthy bone marrow donors made up the cohort. The data originate from a study of cytomegalovirus exposure and HLA in healthy donors. Findings and caveats of the study: Presence/absence analyses rested on an assumption that sequencing depth was roughly uniform across donors. Cytomegalovirus-associated TCR beta chains were listed, numbering 164.

PCR amplification relied on 60 Vbeta primers (plus 13 Jbeta primers). Assay used: immunoSEQ multiplex PCR; TCRdb lists only in-frame clones, some missing. Counted here are around 150,000 clones, approximately 83% occurring once; the ten biggest clones make up about 3.4%. CDR1 and CDR2 (germline): SGHNT, YYREEE (reference sequence). V lost 3 bases to trimming and J lost 9 bases; unmatched junction nucleotides: 9. This CDR3 is 15 amino acids long. The sequenced sample was PBMCs. The receptor's source is a male donor in good health and CMV-seronegative. The rearrangement links TRBV5-4 to TRBJ2-2, with 9 bases matching TRBD1. The CDR3 loop reads CASSSPGQGSRELFF. DNA for the CDR3: TGTGCCAGCAGCTCCCCGGGACAGGGTTCCCGGGAGCTGTTTTTT.